The 28 T cell receptor beta chains presented below share a single source sample, sequenced in a study of CD8 T cells in Susac syndrome (dated by TCRdb to the late 2010s). The library was made by the immunoSEQ multiplex PCR assay. RNA was extracted with the RNeasy kit and about 0.5 to 1 ug was reverse transcribed using random hexamers. TCRdb passed the public sequencing reads through fastp at Q25 and MiXCR, retaining productive beta sequences. CDR3 protein sequences are deduplicated, and each keeps its most common genes and DNA. This sample comprises 250,000 to 300,000 distinct CDR3 sequences, approximately 91% of them detected only once. Clones ranked in the top ten supply less than 0.2% of the sample. Sequencing used CD8+ T cells from PBMCs. The source is a human donor with multiple sclerosis.

The chain joins TRBV27 to TRBJ2-7; unclear D gene. This CDR3 is built from 16 residues. Trimming removed 3 bases at V and 3 bases at J, with 18 bases between. Germline V gene lookup returns CDR1 MNHEY and CDR2 SMNVEV (reference sequence). Here the CDR3 reads CASSFQQSLPLYEQYF. The CDR3, as DNA: TGTGCCAGCAGTTTCCAACAGTCGCTCCCGCTCTACGAGCAGTACTTC.

The V call is TRBV10-3, the J call TRBJ1-5, with D perhaps TRBD1 (6 bases). The V gene's germline CDR1 is ENHRY and CDR2 SYGVKD. The V end was cut by 6 bases, the J end by 1 base, with 10 bases between. The CDR3 spans 14 residues. The CDR3 here is CAISTGRSNQPQHF. In DNA, the CDR3 is TGTGCCATCAGCACAGGGCGGAGCAATCAGCCCCAGCATTTT.

This chain connects TRBV20-1 to TRBJ2-7; 7 nucleotides align to TRBD1. Germline V gene lookup returns CDR1 DFQATT and CDR2 SNEGSKA (reference sequence). The CDR3 runs to 14 residues. V trimming: 3 bases; J trimming: 3 bases; junction bases outside the gene matches: 8. The CDR3 nucleotides read TGCAGTGCTAGGCCAACAGGGGTAGGCTACGAGCAGTACTTC. This codes for CSARPTGVGYEQYF.

The chain combines TRBV20-1 with TRBJ2-6; D is ambiguous. The CDR3 is made up of 14 amino acids. V shed 0 bases and J shed 0 bases, with 3 bases lying between them. CDR1 is DFQATT and CDR2 is SNEGSKA in the germline V gene (reference sequence). CDR3 DNA: TGCAGTGCTAGAGAAGCCTCTGGGGCCAACGTCCTGACTTTC. Translated: CSAREASGANVLTF.

Points on this clonotype: The conserved phenylalanine or tryptophan normally closing the CDR3 is absent here, so this likely arose from a read error. This chain uses TRBV6-1 with TRBJ2-7, with 7 nucleotides matching TRBD2. The CDR3 is 15 amino acids. V gave up 1 base and J gave up 0 bases; unmatched junction bases: 3. Germline CDR1 MNHNS, CDR2 SASEGT. The CDR3 region has the DNA TGTGCCAGCAGTGAAGGGAGCGGGAACTCCTACGAGCAGTACCTC. This gives the protein CASSEGSGNSYEQYL.

The V and J genes are TRBV9 and TRBJ2-7, with 12 bases matching TRBD2. Per germline, CDR1 SGDLS and CDR2 YYNGEE. The CDR3 covers 14 residues. After removal of 0 bases from V and 7 bases from J, the junction contained 2 bases not matched to a gene. The CDR3 DNA reads TGTGCCAGCAGCGTAGGACTAGCGGGAGTTGAGCAGTACTTC. Amino acids: CASSVGLAGVEQYF.

The rearrangement uses TRBV19 and TRBJ2-7; D perhaps matches TRBD1 (5 bases). The CDR3 is 14 amino acids. The V end lost 5 bases, the J end lost 2 bases, and 13 bases lay between the germline ends. CDR1 and CDR2 from the germline V gene are LNHDA and SQIVND (reference sequence). The CDR3 DNA reads TGTGCCAGTAGTCCCGCCAGACAGCCCTACGAGCAGTACTTC. This translates into CASSPARQPYEQYF.

V and J are TRBV25-1 and TRBJ2-5, with D tentatively TRBD1 (5 bases). Germline CDR1 MGHDK, CDR2 SYGVNS. With 4 bases removed from V and 7 bases from J, the gap between germline ends came to 10 bases. The length of the CDR3 is 12 residues. The CDR3 DNA follows: TGTGCCAGCAGTGCAGGGTTGGGGACCCAGTACTTC. Protein sequence: CASSAGLGTQYF.

This clonotype was observed once. The chain is built from TRBV4-2 and TRBJ1-1; tentatively, D is TRBD1 (5 bases). Germline V lookup: CDR1 LGHNA, CDR2 YNFKEQ. The CDR3 is 15 residues long. V lost 4 bases and J lost 4, with 16 bases in between. In nucleotides, the CDR3 is TGTGCCAGCAGCCGCGGCCAGGGTATTGTCACTGAAGCTTTCTTT. Translated: CASSRGQGIVTEAFF.

This sequence joins TRBV7-9 and TRBJ2-7; 8 bases are a match to TRBD1. The germline V gene has CDR1 SEHNR and CDR2 FQNEAQ (reference sequence). This CDR3 has 14 residues. The V gene end was trimmed by 5 bases and the J gene end by 7 bases; junction bases not matched to a gene: 10. The CDR3 DNA follows: TGTGCCAGCAGCGCGGACAGGGCGAGGTATGAGCAGTACTTC. Protein: CASSADRARYEQYF.

The chain has TRBV7-8 and TRBJ1-1, with 7 bases identical to TRBD1. V gave up 7 bases and J gave up 0 bases; unmatched junction bases: 5. CDR1 is SGHVS, CDR2 FQNEAQ, per germline. This CDR3 contains 14 residues. The CDR3 sequence: CASTARGVNTEAFF. The CDR3 bases are TGTGCCAGCACCGCCAGGGGGGTGAACACTGAAGCTTTCTTT.

V is TRBV5-1 and J is TRBJ2-1, with 10 bases aligning to TRBD2. The V gene end was trimmed by 2 bases and the J gene end by 2 bases; junction bases not matched to a gene: 1. Germline CDR1 is SGHRS and CDR2 is YFSETQ. The CDR3 consists of 15 residues. CDR3 nucleotides: TGCGCCAGCAGCTTTAGCGGGGGGCCCTACAATGAGCAGTTCTTC. It encodes CASSFSGGPYNEQFF.

This chain links TRBV7-9 with TRBJ2-5; 10 positions agree with TRBD1. Germline CDR1 is SEHNR and CDR2 is FQNEAQ (reference sequence). Trimming removed 5 bases from V and 5 bases from J; junction bases left unmatched: 8. This CDR3 has 15 residues. The CDR3 reads CASSGTGEVGETQYF. The CDR3 DNA sequence: TGTGCCAGCAGCGGGACAGGGGAGGTTGGCGAGACCCAGTACTTC.

The rearrangement links TRBV3-1 to TRBJ1-5, with a possible D match to TRBD1 (5 bases). V shed 0 bases and J shed 3 bases, with 9 bases lying between them. Germline assignment: CDR1 LGHDT and CDR2 YNNKEL (reference sequence). The CDR3 has 15 residues. This CDR3 is CASSQDRGLNQPQHF. The DNA of the CDR3 is TGTGCCAGCAGCCAAGACCGGGGACTCAATCAGCCCCAGCATTTT.

The chain joins TRBV6-2 or TRBV6-3 to TRBJ2-7; TRBD2 is a possible D gene (5 bases). The CDR3 sequence is 14 residues long. Between the trimmed V and J ends, which lost 2 bases and 7 bases, there was a span of 15 bases. The germline CDR1 and CDR2 sequences are MNHEY and SVGEGT. CDR3: CASSYLGKPGEQYF. In DNA, the CDR3 is TGTGCCAGCAGTTACCTGGGCAAACCGGGGGAGCAGTACTTC.

The rearrangement uses TRBV2 and TRBJ1-2; 7 positions agree with TRBD1. This CDR3 has 14 residues. Germline V CDR1 and CDR2: SNHLY, FYNNEI. J gave up 4 bases and V 2 bases, and 4 bases lay outside the gene matches. CDR3 protein: CASSESGQFYGYTF. The CDR3 bases are TGTGCCAGCAGTGAATCGGGACAGTTCTATGGCTACACCTTC. Complete variable domain (other parts from reference TRBV2 and TRBJ1-2): EPEVTQTPSHQVTQMGQEVILRCVPISNHLYFYWYRQILGQKVEFLVSFYNNEISEKSEIFDDQFSVERPDGSNFTLKIRSTKLEDSAMYFCASSESGQFYGYTFGSGTRLTVV.

This chain uses TRBV20-1 with TRBJ1-5, with D unresolved. Germline values: CDR1 DFQATT, CDR2 SNEGSKA (reference sequence). V lost 5 bases and J 0 bases, leaving 14 bases between the germline ends. The CDR3 consists of 15 residues. The CDR3 reads CSAEDRDYSNQPQHF. In DNA, the CDR3 is TGCAGTGCTGAGGATAGGGATTATAGCAATCAGCCCCAGCATTTT.

The rearrangement joins TRBV7-9 to TRBJ1-1; D is undetermined. Trimming cost V 1 base and J 8 bases, with 5 bases left between them. The CDR3 covers 11 residues. From germline, CDR1 is SEHNR and CDR2 FQNEAQ (reference sequence). The CDR3 sequence is CASSLEYEAFF. CDR3 bases: TGTGCCAGCAGCTTAGAATACGAAGCTTTCTTT.

The CDR3 loop reads CASSFATPSYTQYF. CDR3 sequence (DNA): TGTGCCAGCAGCTTCGCGACACCCTCTTATACGCAGTATTTT. V is TRBV5-5 and J is TRBJ2-3; D not resolved. CDR3 length equals 14 residues. The V end lost 2 bases, the J end lost 7 bases, and 14 bases lay between the germline ends. Germline V gene lookup returns CDR1 SGHKS and CDR2 YYEKEE (reference sequence).

This clonotype was detected only a few times. V is TRBV4-1 and J is TRBJ2-5; 8 positions match TRBD2. V lost 5 bases, J lost 5 bases, and 4 bases stayed unmatched. The V gene's germline CDR1 is MGHRA and CDR2 YSYEKL. The CDR3 consists of 13 residues. This CDR3 is CASSGASGETQYF. The CDR3 nucleotides are TGCGCCAGCAGCGGGGCTAGCGGGGAGACCCAGTACTTC.

The V and J genes are TRBV12-3 or TRBV12-4 and TRBJ1-5; 7 nucleotides agree with TRBD1. V was pared by 5 bases and J by 4 bases, with 2 bases of the junction left unmatched. This CDR3 comprises 13 residues. The CDR3 sequence: CASSPTGNQPQHF. In nucleotides, the CDR3 is TGTGCCAGCAGTCCGACAGGGAATCAGCCCCAGCATTTT.

The rearrangement links TRBV20-1 to TRBJ2-7, with 9 bases that match TRBD2. With 3 bases clipped from V and 3 bases from J, the junction kept 9 bases outside the gene matches. Germline V CDR1 and CDR2: DFQATT, SNEGSKA (reference sequence). There are 15 residues in the CDR3. CDR3 protein: CSARNGGTSFYEQYF. DNA of the CDR3: TGCAGTGCTAGGAACGGGGGGACTAGCTTCTACGAGCAGTACTTC.

V usage is TRBV6-5 and J usage is TRBJ2-1; D might be TRBD1 or TRBD2, each matching 6 bases. Germline V lookup: CDR1 MNHEY, CDR2 SVGAGI. The CDR3 has 14 residues. V lost 6 bases, J lost 7 bases, and 16 bases lay in between. CDR3 in amino acids: CASRAGTRGNEQFF. CDR3 nucleotide sequence: TGTGCCAGCAGGGCCGGGACACGGGGGAATGAGCAGTTCTTC.

V is TRBV28 and J is TRBJ2-7; the D is unclear. CDR3 length equals 14 residues. Germline CDR1 reads MDHEN; CDR2 reads SYDVKM. The V end lost 1 base, the J end lost 3 bases, and 10 bases lay between the germline ends. CDR3 nucleotide sequence: TGTGCCAGCAGTTTATCTGGACCCTTCTACGAGCAGTACTTC. Amino acid sequence: CASSLSGPFYEQYF.

The V gene is TRBV4-1, the J gene TRBJ1-1; D is perhaps TRBD1 (5 bases). The CDR3 sequence is 14 residues long. The germline V and J ends were trimmed by 0 bases and 2 bases, with 7 bases remaining between them. CDR1 is MGHRA, CDR2 YSYEKL, per germline. The CDR3 protein is CASSQEGLNTEAFF. CDR3 DNA: TGCGCCAGCAGCCAAGAGGGACTCAACACTGAAGCTTTCTTT.

The chain is built from TRBV7-9 and TRBJ2-3; D remains ambiguous. Germline values: CDR1 SEHNR, CDR2 FQNEAQ (reference sequence). Trimming pared 4 bases from V and 2 bases from J, leaving 10 bases between. The CDR3 covers 14 residues. The CDR3 DNA sequence: TGTGCCAGCAGCTCGCCGGCCCACACAGATACGCAGTATTTT. Its protein is CASSSPAHTDTQYF.

The gene calls are TRBV5-4 and TRBJ2-3; perhaps TRBD2 as D (6 bases). This CDR3 spans 14 amino acids. With 4 bases removed from V and 2 bases from J, the gap between germline ends came to 11 bases. CDR1 and CDR2 from the germline V gene are SGHNT and YYREEE (reference sequence). The chain's CDR3 is CASSAGTLTDTQYF. CDR3 sequence (DNA): TGTGCCAGCAGCGCCGGGACTCTCACAGATACGCAGTATTTT.

This chain connects TRBV5-1 to TRBJ2-7, with D uncertain. CDR3 length: 14 residues. CDR1 is SGHRS and CDR2 is YFSETQ in the germline V gene. Trimming pared 0 bases from V and 2 bases from J, leaving 9 bases between. In nucleotides, the CDR3 is TGCGCCAGCAGCTTGGGGTACGGTACCTACGAGCAGTACTTC. Translating gives CASSLGYGTYEQYF.